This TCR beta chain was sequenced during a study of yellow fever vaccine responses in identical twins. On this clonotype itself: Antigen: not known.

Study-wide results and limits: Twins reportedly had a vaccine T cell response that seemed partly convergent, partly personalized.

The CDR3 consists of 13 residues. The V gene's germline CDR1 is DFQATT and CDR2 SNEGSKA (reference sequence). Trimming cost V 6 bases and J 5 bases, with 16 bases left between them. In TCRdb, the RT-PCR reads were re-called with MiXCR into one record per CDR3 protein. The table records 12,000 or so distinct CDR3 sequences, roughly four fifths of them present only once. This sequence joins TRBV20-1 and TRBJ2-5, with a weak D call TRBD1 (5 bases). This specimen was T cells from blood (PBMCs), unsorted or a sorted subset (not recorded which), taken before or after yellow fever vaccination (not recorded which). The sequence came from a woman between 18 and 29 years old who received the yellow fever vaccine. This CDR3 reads CSAEGAVWETQYF. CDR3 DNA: TGCAGTGCGGAAGGGGCAGTTTGGGAGACCCAGTACTTC.